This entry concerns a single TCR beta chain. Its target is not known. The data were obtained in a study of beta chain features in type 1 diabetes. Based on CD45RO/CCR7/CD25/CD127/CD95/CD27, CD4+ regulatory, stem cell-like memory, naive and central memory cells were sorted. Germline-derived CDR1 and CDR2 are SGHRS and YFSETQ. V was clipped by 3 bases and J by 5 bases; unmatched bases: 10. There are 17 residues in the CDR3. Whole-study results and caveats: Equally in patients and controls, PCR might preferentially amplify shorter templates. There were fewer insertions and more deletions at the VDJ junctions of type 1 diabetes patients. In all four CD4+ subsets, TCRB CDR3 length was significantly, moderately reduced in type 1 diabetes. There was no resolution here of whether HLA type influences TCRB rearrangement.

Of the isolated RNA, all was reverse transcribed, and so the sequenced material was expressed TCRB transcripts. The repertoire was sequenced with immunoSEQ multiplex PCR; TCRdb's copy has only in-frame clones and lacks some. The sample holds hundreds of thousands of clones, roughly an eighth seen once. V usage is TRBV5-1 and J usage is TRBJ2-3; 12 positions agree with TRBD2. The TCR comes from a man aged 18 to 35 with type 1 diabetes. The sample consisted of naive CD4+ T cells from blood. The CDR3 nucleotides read TGCGCCAGCAGCTCCGCCCGGACTAGCGGGGCCGAAGATACGCAGTATTTT. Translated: CASSSARTSGAEDTQYF.